Shown below are 19 T cell receptor beta chains from a single sample sequenced in a study of blood T cell repertoires in COVID-19. Only in-frame clones appear in the TCRdb table, and some are missing; sequencing was by immunoSEQ multiplex PCR. The sample lists under 150,000 clones, approximately 85% occurring once. Sequencing was carried out using peripheral blood. The receptors stem from a woman aged 55-69 years with COVID-19, enrolled during active disease.

V gene TRBV9 combines with J gene TRBJ2-3; the D is unclear. Trimming removed 0 bases at V and 2 bases at J, with 13 bases between. Germline lookup yields CDR1 SGDLS and CDR2 YYNGEE. There are 16 residues in the CDR3. The CDR3 DNA reads TGTGCCAGCAGCGTAGCGGCTAGACCTACCACAGATACGCAGTATTTT. This codes for CASSVAARPTTDTQYF.

The chain has TRBV2 and TRBJ1-3; D gene uncertain. The length of the CDR3 is 16 residues. V was clipped by 8 bases and J by 0 bases, with 17 bases between them. Germline V CDR1 and CDR2: SNHLY, FYNNEI. CDR3 region: CASAGSSLSSGNTIYF. The CDR3 coding sequence is TGTGCCAGCGCCGGGTCCTCCTTATCCTCTGGAAACACCATATATTTT.

The chain recombines TRBV30 with TRBJ1-5; no reliable D call. This CDR3 has 15 amino acids. The germline gives CDR1 GTSNPN, CDR2 SVGIG (reference sequence). V was trimmed by 5 bases and J by 4 bases, leaving 18 bases between them. The CDR3 DNA reads as TGTGCCTGGTCCCCCGGCAGCTCGGGGAATCAGCCCCAGCATTTT. It codes for CAWSPGSSGNQPQHF.

This chain uses TRBV6-2 or TRBV6-3 with TRBJ2-1; 12 bases match TRBD2. The CDR3 covers 20 residues. Germline CDR1 reads MNHEY; CDR2 reads SVGEGT. J was trimmed by 0 bases and V by 6 bases; bases with no gene match: 15. CDR3 region: CASSPYRTSGARLSYNEQFF. CDR3 nucleotide sequence: TGTGCCAGCAGCCCTTACAGGACTAGCGGGGCTCGGCTCTCCTACAATGAGCAGTTCTTC.

The rearrangement uses TRBV11-1 and TRBJ2-7; TRBD1 agrees at 9 bases. Germline V lookup: CDR1 SGHAT, CDR2 FQDESV (reference sequence). V trimming: 4 bases; J trimming: 3 bases; junction bases outside the gene matches: 4. The CDR3 covers 14 residues. Here the CDR3 DNA reads TGTGCCAGCAGCTCGGGACAGGGTCTCTACGAGCAGTACTTC. The encoded protein is CASSSGQGLYEQYF.

This clone was recorded once. The V and J genes are TRBV7-8 and TRBJ1-1; D is possibly TRBD1 (5 bases). V dropped 5 bases and J dropped 6 bases, with 16 bases sitting between them. Germline CDR1 SGHVS, CDR2 FQNEAQ. The CDR3 spans 14 residues. DNA for the CDR3: TGTGCCAGCAGCCCTGTGGGGGGGTTTGCTGAAGCTTTCTTT. It translates to CASSPVGGFAEAFF. Supplemented by reference TRBV7-8 and TRBJ1-1, the full variable domain reads GAGVSQSPRYKVAKRGQDVALRCDPISGHVSLFWYQQALGQGPEFLTYFQNEAQLDKSGLPSDRFFAERPEGSVSTLKIQRTQQEDSAVYLCASSPVGGFAEAFFGQGTRLTVV.

The chain recombines TRBV9 with TRBJ2-1, with 9 nucleotides matching TRBD2. This CDR3 region has 18 residues. CDR1 is SGDLS, CDR2 YYNGEE, per germline. The V segment lost 0 bases and the J segment 1 base; nucleotides outside the gene matches: 8. CDR3 nucleotide sequence: TGTGCCAGCAGCGTAGCCCCCCGGGGACTAGCTTCCTACAATGAGCAGTTCTTC. This gives the protein CASSVAPRGLASYNEQFF.

The chain combines TRBV2 with TRBJ2-7, with D uncertain. This CDR3 has 14 residues. Trimming stripped 3 bases from V and 5 bases from J, with 14 bases between. Germline V gene lookup returns CDR1 SNHLY and CDR2 FYNNEI. The chain's CDR3 is CASSDGGRLHEQYF. For the CDR3, the DNA is TGTGCCAGCAGTGATGGTGGCAGGCTTCACGAGCAGTACTTC.

V gene TRBV2 combines with J gene TRBJ1-1; 8 nucleotides line up with TRBD1. V shed 6 bases and J 4 bases; nucleotides not matched to a gene: 10. The CDR3 consists of 15 residues. Germline lookup yields CDR1 SNHLY and CDR2 FYNNEI. CDR3 sequence (DNA): TGTGCCAGCAGGGTTGGACAGGGAAGGGGCACTGAAGCTTTCTTT. Translated, it gives CASRVGQGRGTEAFF.

The J gene is TRBJ2-7, the V gene TRBV4-1; TRBD1 matches 9 bases. The length of the CDR3 is 15 residues. The germline V gene encodes CDR1 MGHRA and CDR2 YSYEKL. The V segment lost 0 bases and the J segment 3 bases; nucleotides outside the gene matches: 3. For the CDR3, the DNA is TGCGCCAGCAGCCAAGACGGGACAGGGTTCTACGAGCAGTACTTC. It encodes CASSQDGTGFYEQYF.

The chain combines TRBV4-3 with TRBJ2-1; TRBD2 agrees at 12 bases. The V and J ends lost 4 bases and 8 bases, in that order; junction bases with no gene match: 6. This CDR3 has 15 residues. Per germline, CDR1 LGHNA and CDR2 YSLEER. CDR3 nucleotide sequence: TGCGCCAGCAGCCGACGACTAGCGGGGGTGGATGAGCAGTTCTTC. Protein product: CASSRRLAGVDEQFF.

V usage is TRBV10-3 and J usage is TRBJ2-3, with D maybe TRBD2 (7 bases). The CDR3 extends over 16 amino acids. Between the trimmed V and J ends, which lost 4 bases and 2 bases, there was a span of 16 bases. CDR1 and CDR2 from the germline V gene are ENHRY and SYGVKD. For the CDR3, the DNA is TGTGCCATCAGTGGTAGGAGCGGGGACATCACAGATACGCAGTATTTT. Amino acids: CAISGRSGDITDTQYF.

J is TRBJ2-7 and V is TRBV6-5; 11 nucleotides agree with TRBD1. With 5 bases clipped from V and 4 bases from J, the junction kept 7 bases outside the gene matches. This CDR3 is built from 15 residues. Looked up from germline, CDR1 is MNHEY and CDR2 is SVGAGI. CDR3 loop: CASSHLGQGVYEQYF. DNA for the CDR3: TGTGCCAGCAGTCACCTGGGACAGGGGGTTTACGAGCAGTACTTC.

The chain carries TRBV11-2 and TRBJ1-1, with 11 nucleotides matching TRBD1. CDR3 length: 16 amino acids. With 3 bases clipped from V and 4 bases from J, the junction kept 7 bases outside the gene matches. The V gene's germline CDR1 is SGHAT and CDR2 FQNNGV. CDR3 sequence (DNA): TGTGCCAGCAGCTTTCGCGTCGGGACAGGGGGCACTGAAGCTTTCTTT. It codes for CASSFRVGTGGTEAFF.

The V call is TRBV10-2, the J call TRBJ2-7; TRBD2 aligns across 9 bases. The CDR3 has 16 residues. The ends lost 8 bases at V and 4 bases at J; junction bases unmatched: 15. Germline V gene lookup returns CDR1 WSHSY and CDR2 SAAADI. CDR3: CASRNLARGGRYEQYF. The CDR3 nucleotides are TGCGCCAGCCGAAATCTAGCGCGGGGGGGCCGGTACGAGCAGTACTTC.

This clone is categorized as medium-sized. CDR3 nucleotide sequence: TGTGCCTGGAGGGGTGGGGGCCAAAGGGCTGAAGCTTTCTTT. This gives the protein CAWRGGGQRAEAFF. The chain employs TRBV30 and TRBJ1-1; tentative D call: TRBD1 (6 bases). V was clipped by 3 bases and J by 6 bases, with 17 bases between them. This CDR3 comprises 14 residues. Germline CDR1 is GTSNPN and CDR2 is SVGIG (reference sequence).

The rearrangement uses TRBV20-1 and TRBJ2-5, with D possibly being TRBD2 (7 bases). The V gene lost 3 bases and the J gene lost 2 bases, with 13 bases spanning the gap. Germline V gene data show CDR1 as DFQATT and CDR2 as SNEGSKA (reference sequence). The CDR3 runs to 14 residues. This chain's CDR3 is CSASLRGPQETQYF. The CDR3 bases are TGCAGTGCTAGTTTGCGGGGGCCTCAAGAGACCCAGTACTTC.

This clone has only a few counts. The chain carries TRBV4-3 and TRBJ2-3; 7 nucleotides match TRBD1. Trimming at V came to 4 bases and at J to 0 bases, leaving 4 bases not matched to a gene. The CDR3 has 15 residues. Per germline, CDR1 LGHNA and CDR2 YSLEER. The CDR3 DNA follows: TGCGCCAGCAGCCCCGGGACAGCTAGCACAGATACGCAGTATTTT. Its translation: CASSPGTASTDTQYF.

CDR3 protein: CASRTQGRTEAFF. CDR3 nucleotides: TGTGCCAGCAGAACACAGGGGCGGACTGAAGCTTTCTTT. The V call is TRBV6-5, the J call TRBJ1-1; 7 nucleotides agree with TRBD1. J was trimmed by 5 bases and V by 6 bases; bases with no gene match: 6. This CDR3 has 13 residues. Looked up from germline, CDR1 is MNHEY and CDR2 is SVGAGI.